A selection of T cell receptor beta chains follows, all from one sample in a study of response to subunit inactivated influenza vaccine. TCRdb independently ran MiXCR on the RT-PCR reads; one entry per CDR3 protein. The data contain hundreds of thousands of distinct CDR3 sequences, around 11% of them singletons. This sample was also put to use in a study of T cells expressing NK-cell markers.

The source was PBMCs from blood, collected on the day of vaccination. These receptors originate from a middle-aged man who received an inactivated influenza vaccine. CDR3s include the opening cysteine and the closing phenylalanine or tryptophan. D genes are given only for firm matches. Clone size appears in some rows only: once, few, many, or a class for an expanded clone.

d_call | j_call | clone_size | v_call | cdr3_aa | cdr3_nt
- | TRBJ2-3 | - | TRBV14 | CASSHAGASTDTQYF | TGTGCCAGCAGCCACGCAGGGGCTAGCACAGATACGCAGTATTTT
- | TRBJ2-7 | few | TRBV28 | CASSFLTRTTYEQYF | TGTGCCAGCAGTTTCTTGACTAGAACCACCTACGAGCAGTACTTC
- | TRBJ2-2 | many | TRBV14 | CASSPYSGELFF | TGTGCCAGCAGCCCTTACAGCGGGGAGCTGTTTTTT
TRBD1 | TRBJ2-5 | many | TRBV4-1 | CASSPQGQGVETQYF | TGCGCCAGCAGCCCTCAAGGACAGGGGGTAGAGACCCAGTACTTC
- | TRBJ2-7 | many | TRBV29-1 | CSVYPGPKAPEQYF | TGCAGCGTATACCCGGGACCCAAGGCGCCGGAGCAGTACTTC
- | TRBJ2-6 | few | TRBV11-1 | CASSPGPTRGVSGANVLTF | TGTGCCAGCAGCCCAGGGCCTACCAGGGGCGTCTCTGGGGCCAACGTCCTGACTTTC
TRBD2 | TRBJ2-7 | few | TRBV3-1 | CASSLSGLAESSGEQYF | TGTGCCAGCAGCCTTTCCGGACTAGCGGAGTCATCGGGGGAGCAGTACTTC
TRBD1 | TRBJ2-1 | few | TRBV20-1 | CSARAQGAAAYNEQFF | TGCAGTGCTAGAGCACAGGGGGCCGCGGCCTACAATGAGCAGTTCTTC
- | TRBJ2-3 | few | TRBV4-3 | CASSQRGARGTDTQYF | TGCGCCAGCAGCCAAAGAGGGGCGAGGGGCACAGATACGCAGTATTTT
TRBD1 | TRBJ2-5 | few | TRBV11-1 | CASSSYLPRGRGLKTQYF | TGTGCCAGCAGCTCTTACTTGCCCCGTGGCAGGGGGTTGAAGACCCAGTACTTC
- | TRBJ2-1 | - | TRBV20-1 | CSARKDTSAYNEQFF | TGCAGTGCTAGAAAAGACACGTCGGCCTACAATGAGCAGTTCTTC
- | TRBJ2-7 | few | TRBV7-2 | CASSLGAGRTYEQYF | TGTGCCAGCAGCTTAGGAGCTGGACGGACCTACGAGCAGTACTTC
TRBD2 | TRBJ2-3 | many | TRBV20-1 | CSARAGGPSDTQYF | TGCAGTGCTAGGGCGGGAGGGCCCTCAGATACGCAGTATTTT
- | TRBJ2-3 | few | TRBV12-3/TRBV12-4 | CASSLETHRTQYF | TGTGCCAGCAGTTTAGAGACACACCGAACGCAGTATTTT
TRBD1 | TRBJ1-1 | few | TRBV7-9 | CASNTGQLNTEAFF | TGTGCCAGCAACACGGGACAGTTGAACACTGAAGCTTTCTTT
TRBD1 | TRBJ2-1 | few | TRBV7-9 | CASSPSTGGSYNEQFF | TGTGCCAGCAGCCCAAGTACAGGGGGTTCCTACAATGAGCAGTTCTTC
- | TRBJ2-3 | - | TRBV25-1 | CASSVNRGGATDTQYF | TGTGCCAGCAGTGTCAACAGAGGGGGGGCCACAGATACGCAGTATTTT
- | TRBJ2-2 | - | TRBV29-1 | CSVGNRVNTGELFF | TGCAGCGTTGGGAACAGGGTTAACACCGGGGAGCTGTTTTTT
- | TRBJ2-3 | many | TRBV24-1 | CATSDFSEGTDTQYF | TGTGCCACCAGTGATTTTTCGGAGGGCACAGATACGCAGTATTTT
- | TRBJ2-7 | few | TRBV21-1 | CASSTWGKFYEQYF | TGTGCCAGCAGCACGTGGGGAAAGTTCTACGAGCAGTACTTC
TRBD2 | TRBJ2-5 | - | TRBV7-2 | CASQMGLAGTETQYF | TGTGCCAGCCAAATGGGACTAGCGGGGACAGAGACCCAGTACTTC
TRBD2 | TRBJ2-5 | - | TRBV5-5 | CASSFVGGKETQYF | TGTGCCAGCAGCTTCGTGGGAGGGAAGGAGACCCAGTACTTC
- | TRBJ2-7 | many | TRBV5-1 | CASSLVAGGPYEQYF | TGCGCCAGCAGCTTGGTGGCAGGGGGGCCCTACGAGCAGTACTTC
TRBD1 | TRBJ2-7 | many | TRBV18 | CASSPGTGWPGEQYF | TGTGCCAGCTCACCAGGGACAGGATGGCCCGGCGAGCAGTACTTC
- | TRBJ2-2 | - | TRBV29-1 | CSVAPQGGGELFF | TGCAGCGTTGCACCTCAGGGCGGCGGGGAGCTGTTTTTT
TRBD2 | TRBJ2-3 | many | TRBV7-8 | CASSFLAGGSSDTQYF | TGTGCCAGCAGCTTCTTAGCGGGAGGGTCGTCAGATACGCAGTATTTT
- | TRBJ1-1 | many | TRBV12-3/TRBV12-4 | CASSFNQRNTEAFF | TGTGCCAGCAGTTTCAATCAGCGGAACACTGAAGCTTTCTTT
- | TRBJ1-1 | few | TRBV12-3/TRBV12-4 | CASKRGDLNTEAFF | TGTGCCAGCAAAAGGGGGGATCTGAACACTGAAGCTTTCTTT
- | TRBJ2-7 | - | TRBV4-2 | CASSQEEGSSYEQYF | TGTGCCAGCAGCCAAGAAGAAGGGAGCTCCTACGAGCAGTACTTC
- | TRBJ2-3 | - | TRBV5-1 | CASSLRGNWGAGTDTQYF | TGCGCCAGCAGCTTAAGGGGAAACTGGGGGGCCGGTACAGATACGCAGTATTTT
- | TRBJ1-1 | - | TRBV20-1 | CSASGGSGNTEAFF | TGCAGTGCCTCAGGAGGGTCCGGGAACACTGAAGCTTTCTTT
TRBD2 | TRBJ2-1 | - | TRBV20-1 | CSQTSGGTTSEQFF | TGCAGTCAGACTAGCGGGGGGACAACGTCTGAGCAGTTCTTC
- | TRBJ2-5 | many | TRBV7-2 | CASSLGMRPGVQYF | TGTGCCAGCAGCTTAGGAATGCGGCCAGGGGTCCAGTACTTC
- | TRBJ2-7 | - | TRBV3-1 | CASSQRTYEQYF | TGTGCCAGCAGCCAGCGCACCTACGAGCAGTACTTC
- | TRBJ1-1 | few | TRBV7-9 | CASSWRPGLNTEAFF | TGTGCCAGCAGCTGGCGACCGGGACTGAACACTGAAGCTTTCTTT
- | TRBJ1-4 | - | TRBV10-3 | CAISESNVRGEKLFF | TGTGCCATCAGTGAGTCGAACGTTAGGGGTGAAAAACTGTTTTTT
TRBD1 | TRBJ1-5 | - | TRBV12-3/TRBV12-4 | CASGQGGGQPQHF | TGTGCCAGCGGACAGGGGGGCGGACAGCCCCAGCATTTT
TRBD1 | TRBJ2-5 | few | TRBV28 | CASSLLVMGQGKETQYF | TGTGCCAGCAGTTTATTGGTCATGGGACAGGGAAAAGAGACCCAGTACTTC
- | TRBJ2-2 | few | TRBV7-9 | CASSLDVGGNTGELFF | TGTGCCAGCAGCTTAGACGTGGGAGGGAACACCGGGGAGCTGTTTTTT
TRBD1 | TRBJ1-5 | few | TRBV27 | CASSAQGYVNQPQHF | TGTGCCAGCAGTGCACAGGGGTACGTCAATCAGCCCCAGCATTTT
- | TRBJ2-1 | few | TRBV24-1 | CATSDPVEKGNEQFF | TGTGCCACCAGTGATCCCGTCGAGAAGGGGAATGAGCAGTTCTTC
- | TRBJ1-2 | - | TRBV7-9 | CASSLAQQNYGYTF | TGTGCCAGCAGCTTAGCGCAACAGAACTATGGCTACACCTTC
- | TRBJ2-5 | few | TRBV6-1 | CASSEAGLQETQYF | TGTGCCAGCAGTGAAGCGGGCCTCCAAGAGACCCAGTACTTC
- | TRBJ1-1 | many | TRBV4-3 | CASRLGGTNTEAFF | TGCGCCAGCAGGCTCGGGGGGACAAACACTGAAGCTTTCTTT